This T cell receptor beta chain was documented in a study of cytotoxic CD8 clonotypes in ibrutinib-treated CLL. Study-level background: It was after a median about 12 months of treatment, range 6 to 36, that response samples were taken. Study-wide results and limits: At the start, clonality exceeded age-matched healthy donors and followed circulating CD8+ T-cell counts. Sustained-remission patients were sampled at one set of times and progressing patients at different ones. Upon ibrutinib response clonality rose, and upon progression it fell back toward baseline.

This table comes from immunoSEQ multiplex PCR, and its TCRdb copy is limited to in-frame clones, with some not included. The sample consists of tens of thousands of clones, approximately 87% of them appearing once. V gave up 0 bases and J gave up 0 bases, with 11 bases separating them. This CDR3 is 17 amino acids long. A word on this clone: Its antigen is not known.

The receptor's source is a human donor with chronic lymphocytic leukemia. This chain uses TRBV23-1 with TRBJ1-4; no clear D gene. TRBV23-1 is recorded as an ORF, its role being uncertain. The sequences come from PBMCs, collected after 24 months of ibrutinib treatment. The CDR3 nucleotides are TGCGCCAGCAGTCAATCTAACCCCCCGCCAACTAATGAAAAACTGTTTTTT. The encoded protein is CASSQSNPPPTNEKLFF.